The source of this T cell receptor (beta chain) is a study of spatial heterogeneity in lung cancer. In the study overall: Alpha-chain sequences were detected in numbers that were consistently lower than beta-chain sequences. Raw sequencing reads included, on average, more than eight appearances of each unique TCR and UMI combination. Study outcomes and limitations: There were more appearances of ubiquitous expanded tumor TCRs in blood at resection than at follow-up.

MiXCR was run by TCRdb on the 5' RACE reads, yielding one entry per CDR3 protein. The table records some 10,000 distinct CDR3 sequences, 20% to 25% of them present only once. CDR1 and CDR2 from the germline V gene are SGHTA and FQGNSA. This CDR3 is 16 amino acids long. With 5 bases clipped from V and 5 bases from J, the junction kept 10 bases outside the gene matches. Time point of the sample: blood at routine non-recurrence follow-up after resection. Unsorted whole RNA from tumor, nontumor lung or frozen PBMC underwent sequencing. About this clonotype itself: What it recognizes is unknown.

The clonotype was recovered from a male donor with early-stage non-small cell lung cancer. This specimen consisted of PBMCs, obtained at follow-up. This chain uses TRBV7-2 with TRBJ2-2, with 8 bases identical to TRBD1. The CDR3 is CASSRDRSLSTGELFF. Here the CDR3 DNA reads TGTGCCAGCAGCCGGGACAGGTCCTTGAGTACCGGGGAGCTGTTTTTT.